The 20 T cell receptor beta chains below come from one sample, sequenced in a study of T cell repertoires in cytomegalovirus infection. TCRdb fed the reads into MiXCR, producing one record per CDR3 protein. The table records hundreds of thousands of distinct CDR3 sequences, less than 40% of them present only once. Source material: PBMCs. The receptors originated from a human donor in good health (CMV status not recorded). Some clones in this sample may be carry-over from other donors' samples.

This clonotype was seen repeatedly, ten times or more. The chain employs TRBV28 and TRBJ1-1; TRBD1 might be the D (5 bases). Trimming stripped 1 base from V and 1 base from J, with 7 bases between. The CDR3 extends over 14 amino acids. Germline V CDR1 and CDR2: MDHEN, SYDVKM. Written as DNA, the CDR3 is TGTGCCAGCAGTTTATCTGGGGGGAACACTGAAGCTTTCTTT. Translation gives CASSLSGGNTEAFF.

The genes are TRBV29-1 and TRBJ2-7; D gene unclear. The germline V gene has CDR1 SQVTM and CDR2 ANQGSEA. CDR3 length equals 14 residues. Trimming left V 3 bases short and J 6 bases short, with 18 bases between. CDR3 protein: CSVEVPSSRGEQYF. CDR3 DNA sequence: TGCAGCGTTGAGGTGCCATCCTCAAGAGGCGAGCAGTACTTC.

This clonotype was counted many times. The chain uses TRBV24-1 and TRBJ2-1; tentatively, D is TRBD2 (5 bases). V dropped 5 bases and J dropped 10 bases, with 11 bases sitting between them. The CDR3 is made up of 12 amino acids. In germline, CDR1 is KGHDR, CDR2 SFDVKD. The CDR3 region is CATSGSGSEQFF. DNA of the CDR3: TGTGCCACCAGTGGCTCGGGAAGCGAGCAGTTCTTC.

A word on this clonotype: Mismatch with germline at one junction end may stem from a read error. The CDR3: CASSPRRQEEETHDF. The CDR3 coding sequence is TGTGCCAGCAGCCCCCGTCGCCAGGAGGAAGAGACCCATGACTTC. The chain is built from TRBV11-2 and TRBJ2-5, with D possibly matching TRBD2 (5 bases). CDR1 SGHAT and CDR2 FQNNGV come from the germline V gene. The length of the CDR3 is 15 residues.

V and J are TRBV9 and TRBJ2-1, with TRBD2 matching 10 bases. V was clipped by 0 bases and J by 5 bases; unmatched bases: 2. The CDR3 totals 15 residues. Looked up from germline, CDR1 is SGDLS and CDR2 is YYNGEE. The CDR3 spells CASSVVAGGNNEQFF. Here the CDR3 DNA reads TGTGCCAGCAGCGTAGTAGCGGGGGGAAACAATGAGCAGTTCTTC.

In this sample, this clonotype turned up a few times. The V call is TRBV12-3 or TRBV12-4, the J call TRBJ1-1, with D hard to call. V lost 7 bases and J lost 5, with 17 bases in between. The CDR3 is 14 residues long. The CDR3, as DNA: TGTGCCAGCACCTATGGGGTAGAACAGACTGAAGCTTTCTTT. It codes for CASTYGVEQTEAFF.

There are a few counts of this clonotype. The genes are TRBV6-1 and TRBJ1-2; D gene unclear. Germline V CDR1 and CDR2: MNHNS, SASEGT. This CDR3 is 11 amino acids long. The V end lost 7 bases, the J end lost 1 base, and 4 bases lay between the germline ends. CDR3 bases: TGTGCCAGCAATCTTAACTATGGCTACACCTTC. It is translated as CASNLNYGYTF.

This clonotype appeared a single time. An end of the junction does not agree with germline; a read error may underlie this. V gene TRBV12-3 or TRBV12-4 combines with J gene TRBJ2-4; perhaps TRBD2 as D (5 bases). CDR3 size: 16 residues. The CDR3 region is CASSQRRGLANNIQSF. Here the CDR3 DNA reads TGTGCCAGCAGTCAGAGACGGGGATTAGCCAACAACATTCAGTCCTTC.

The rearrangement joins TRBV12-3 or TRBV12-4 to TRBJ2-1; 7 nucleotides match TRBD1. The junction had 2 bases not matched to a gene; V was cut back by 3 bases and J by 9 bases. This CDR3 has 12 amino acids. CDR3 in DNA: TGTGCCAGCAGTTTTACAGGGGCTGAGCAGTTCTTC. Translating gives CASSFTGAEQFF.

The V call is TRBV27, the J call TRBJ1-5, with unresolved D. Germline V gene data show CDR1 as MNHEY and CDR2 as SMNVEV (reference sequence). This CDR3 has 15 residues. Trimming removed 0 bases at V and 0 bases at J, with 6 bases between. The CDR3 DNA reads TGTGCCAGCAGTTTATCGCGGAATAGCAATCAGCCCCAGCATTTT. Translating gives CASSLSRNSNQPQHF.

This clonotype was counted only a few times. This chain links TRBV5-1 with TRBJ1-3, with D possibly TRBD1 on 5 matching bases. Trimming removed 4 bases from V and 4 bases from J, with 21 bases in between. This CDR3 has 17 residues. Germline V gene data show CDR1 as SGHRS and CDR2 as YFSETQ. CDR3 nucleotides: TGCGCCAGCAGCCCTGGGACCGGGCAGCCGTGGGGAAACACCATATATTTT. This codes for CASSPGTGQPWGNTIYF.

The J gene is TRBJ1-5, the V gene TRBV3-1, with a possible D match to TRBD1 (5 bases). There are 15 residues in the CDR3. CDR1 and CDR2 from the germline V gene are LGHDT and YNNKEL (reference sequence). Trimming removed 4 bases from V and 5 bases from J, with 15 bases in between. In DNA, the CDR3 is TGTGCCAGCAGCCCCCAGGGCCAGGGTCATCAGCCCCAGCATTTT. It codes for CASSPQGQGHQPQHF.

This chain joins TRBV28 and TRBJ2-7, with D possibly being TRBD2 (5 bases). CDR3 length equals 17 residues. Deletions cut 6 bases from V and 7 bases from J, with 28 bases between. Germline CDR1 reads MDHEN; CDR2 reads SYDVKM. This chain's CDR3 is CASSKTRLSEWTGEQYF. CDR3 in DNA: TGTGCCAGCAGCAAAACCCGCTTATCCGAGTGGACGGGGGAGCAGTACTTC. Supplemented by reference TRBV28 and TRBJ2-7, the full variable domain reads DVKVTQSSRYLVKRTGEKVFLECVQDMDHENMFWYRQDPGLGLRLIYFSYDVKMKEKGDIPEGYSVSREKKERFSLILESASTNQTSMYLCASSKTRLSEWTGEQYFGPGTRLTVT.

The J gene is TRBJ2-3, the V gene TRBV28; tentatively, D is TRBD2 (6 bases). From germline, CDR1 is MDHEN and CDR2 SYDVKM. V lost 8 bases to trimming and J lost 2 bases, with 14 bases between them. The CDR3 is 14 residues long. DNA for the CDR3: TGTGCCAGCGGGAGGACATCCTTCACAGATACGCAGTATTTT. As protein: CASGRTSFTDTQYF.

In regard to this clonotype: A much larger clone differs from this one at a single base, so this may be a read error. The chain employs TRBV27 and TRBJ1-1; TRBD1 matches 8 bases. CDR1 is MNHEY, CDR2 SMNVEV, per germline (reference sequence). V gave up 4 bases and J gave up 1 base; unmatched junction bases: 2. This CDR3 is built from 14 residues. In DNA, the CDR3 is TGTGCCAGCAGTTACAGGGGGGCGAACACTGAAGCTTTCTTT. The encoded protein is CASSYRGANTEAFF.

V and J are TRBV7-9 and TRBJ1-4, with 7 bases matching TRBD1. The germline V gene has CDR1 SEHNR and CDR2 FQNEAQ (reference sequence). The CDR3 has 17 residues. With 5 bases clipped from V and 0 bases from J, the junction kept 9 bases outside the gene matches. In DNA form, the CDR3 reads TGTGCCAGCAGCCTGCGGACAGGACCGGCAACTAATGAAAAACTGTTTTTT. This encodes CASSLRTGPATNEKLFF.

The J gene is TRBJ2-5, the V gene TRBV7-2; 13 bases are shared with TRBD2. From germline, CDR1 is SGHTA and CDR2 FQGNSA. V lost 2 bases and J lost 9; bases outside the gene matches: 3. This CDR3 comprises 14 residues. CDR3 bases: TGTGCCAGCAGCTTAACTAGCGGGGGGGGACCCCAGTACTTC. Its protein product is CASSLTSGGGPQYF.

The J gene is TRBJ2-5, the V gene TRBV7-3; D ambiguous. Per the germline V gene, CDR1 is SGHTA and CDR2 is FQGTGA. V was shortened by 8 bases and J by 1 base, with 11 bases between the two germline ends. The CDR3 contains 13 residues. The CDR3 loop is CASRIPGQETQYF. CDR3 bases: TGTGCCAGCCGTATCCCTGGCCAAGAGACCCAGTACTTC.

This chain links TRBV29-1 with TRBJ2-3; D unclear. Germline V gene lookup returns CDR1 SQVTM and CDR2 ANQGSEA. V shed 1 base and J shed 4 bases, with 9 bases lying between them. The CDR3 is 13 residues long. The CDR3 loop is CSVEVGSADTQYF. CDR3 coding DNA: TGCAGCGTTGAAGTCGGCTCGGCAGATACGCAGTATTTT.

V gene TRBV7-3 combines with J gene TRBJ1-6; a possible D gene is TRBD1 (6 bases). Between the trimmed V and J ends, which lost 5 bases and 10 bases, there was a span of 18 bases. This CDR3 has 15 residues. The germline CDR1 and CDR2 sequences are SGHTA and FQGTGA. The CDR3 spells CASSQSGGVKSPLHF. Written as DNA, the CDR3 is TGTGCCAGCAGCCAATCCGGGGGCGTTAAGTCACCCCTCCACTTT.